The present entry profiles one TCR beta chain with its context. This clone showed up just once. Which antigen it targets is not known. The record has no base qualities; no much larger clone is one base away. CDR1 and CDR2, per the germline V gene, are SGHRS and YFSETQ. V sheds 4 bases and J sheds 6 bases, leaving 11 bases between their ends. Including the terminal cysteine and phenylalanine, the CDR3 comprises 13 residues. This entry keeps only the CDR3 DNA: 39 bases, framed from base 1. In the paper's terms, the time point label means: peripheral blood 6 weeks after treatment start. The cohort included roughly 29 patients with locally advanced or metastatic urothelial carcinoma who were treated at Memorial Sloan Kettering on a trial protocol. Peripheral blood mononuclear cells were collected from each patient pretreatment and during treatment, giving between 1 and 8 total time points per patient. The Qiagen DNeasy Blood extraction kit was used to purify genomic DNA from total PBMCs and tumor samples. PBMCs were collected pretreatment and during treatment, and were isolated and stored as previously described.

The data were obtained in a study of PD-L1 blockade in urothelial cancer (dated by TCRdb to about 2017). Describing the broader study: All patients started therapy around 2014 and received atezolizumab 1,200 mg intravenously every 3 weeks. About 85% of the 29 patients were males with bladder-origin urothelial cancer, and about 60% of the roughly 29 reported a prior smoking history. Patients had an ECOG performance status of 0 or 1 and had received between 0 and 3 prior chemotherapy regimens. Blood samples were analyzed at 3 weeks after treatment start (second dose) and at 6 weeks after treatment start. Blood samples gave median yields of about 150,000 T cells and tens of thousands of unique TCRs, along with a median clonality of approximately 0.08. The study, an exploratory multi-omic analysis, examined somatic, immune and clinical correlates of response to PD-L1 blockade with atezolizumab in urothelial cancer. Pretreatment tumor samples, along with matched peripheral blood collected serially before and after atezolizumab treatment, underwent TCR sequencing. Durable clinical benefit was defined as a progression-free survival longer than 6 months, and TCR features were additionally tested against progression-free survival and overall survival. In the same patients, whole exome sequencing and RNA sequencing of pretreatment tumors were performed in addition to TCR sequencing. About 10 patients achieved durable clinical benefit and 20 did not. Approximately 29 patients had pretreatment blood TCR-seq, around 25 had at least one posttreatment blood collection, and around 25 had tumor TCR-seq.

To estimate absolute template abundance from read counts, synthetic TCR analog templates were spiked into each PCR. The immunoSEQ assay was used to amplify TCRbeta CDR3 regions from genomic DNA with bias-controlled V and J gene primers. Sequencing of rearranged TCRbeta segments was performed at approximately 20X coverage. The study's processing was this. Clustering was used to correct sequencing errors, and CDR3s were annotated against IMGT to assign V, D and J genes. Out-of-frame and stop-codon sequences were excluded, and only productive TCRbeta rearrangements were used in downstream analyses. To compute clonality, Shannon entropy was normalized by the log of the number of unique productive sequences and then subtracted from one. Fisher's exact test with Benjamini-Hochberg correction, using a cutoff of adjusted p below 0.01, was how clones that differed between time points or between blood and tumor were identified. Held by TCRdb, this immuneACCESS table contains in-frame sequences only and omits some clones. Under half of the omission traces to an unresolved V gene where checked; the cause of the rest is unknown. For V, J and clone size, that table is used; D and trimming come from the DNA. Within this sample are 95,000 to 150,000 clones, with roughly 88% of them counted one time only. Clones ranked in the top ten supply roughly 2.4% of the sample.

The research as a whole found: Small sample size (n ≈ 29) and many exploratory analyses mean the results are intended to be hypothesis-generating. A pretreatment peripheral blood TCR clonality below the median was linked to improved progression-free and overall survival. Patients with durable benefit showed greater expansion of tumor-associated TCR clones in peripheral blood 3 weeks after starting treatment (n ≈ 23, p = 0.022).

This chain is built from TRBV5-1 and TRBJ2-1; possibly the D gene is TRBD2, per 6 matching bases. This clonotype originated in a man aged 50 or older with urothelial cancer. This specimen was PBMCs, taken around atezolizumab (anti-PD-L1) treatment. Here the CDR3 is given as CASSVQGGNEQFF. The DNA sequence reads TGCGCCAGCAGCGTGCAGGGAGGCAATGAGCAGTTCTTC.